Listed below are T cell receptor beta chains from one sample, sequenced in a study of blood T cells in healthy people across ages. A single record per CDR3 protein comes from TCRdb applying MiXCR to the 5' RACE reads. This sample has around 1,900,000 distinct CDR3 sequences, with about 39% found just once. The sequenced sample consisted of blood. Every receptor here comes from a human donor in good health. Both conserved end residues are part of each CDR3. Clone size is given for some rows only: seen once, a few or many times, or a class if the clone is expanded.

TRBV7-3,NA,CASSYSGGAGTGELFF
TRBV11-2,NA,CASSFPSGWRYTDTQYF
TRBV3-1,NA,CASSQAQQAYGYTF
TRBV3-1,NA,CASSQVPSRRNYGYTF
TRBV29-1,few,CSVEQGANKPQHF
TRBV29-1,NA,CSARRTSGQETQYF
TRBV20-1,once,CSARHILGNEQFF
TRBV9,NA,CASSVGTDAYEQYF
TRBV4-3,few,CASSQAEGQGYEQYF
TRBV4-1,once,CASNRTPRGVEPYNEQFF
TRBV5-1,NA,CASSLAVGPSYEQYF
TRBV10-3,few,CAISDPDNFVLYGYTF
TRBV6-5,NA,CASQSPRANVLTF
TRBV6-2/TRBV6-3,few,CASSYPQGATNEKLFF
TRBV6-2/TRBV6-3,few,CASSYLASGGDYNEQFF
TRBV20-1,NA,CSAHAVPSSYEQYF
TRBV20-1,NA,CSASNLGIVSGYTF
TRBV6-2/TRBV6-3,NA,CASSPLLGGGAETQYF
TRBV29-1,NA,CSVERGFQETQYF
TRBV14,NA,CASSQIAGGPYIEQYF
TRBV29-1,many,CSVGQGDQPQHF
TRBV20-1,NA,CSARDLAKQFF
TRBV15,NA,CATKGAGGLGTQYF
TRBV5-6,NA,CASSWKGLGPFTDTQYF
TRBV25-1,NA,CASSATEDSEAFF
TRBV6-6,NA,CASSYRTSGGNNEQFF
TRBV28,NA,CASSLPTLSTDTQYF
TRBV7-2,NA,CASSDPGQGLEKLFF
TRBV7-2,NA,CASSLGSEADAQYF
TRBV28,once,CASSSGTGGYDTQYF
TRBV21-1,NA,CASSKATGDQNSNQPQHF
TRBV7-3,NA,CASSGTQGEQFF
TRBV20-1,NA,CSARFYMGRVTSTDTQYF
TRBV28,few,CATRAVAKNIQYF
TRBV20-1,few,CSAARDYSYEQYF
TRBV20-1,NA,CSVPTGHSNQPQHF
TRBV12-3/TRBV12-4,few,CASSLNRPDTQYF
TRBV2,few,CASSEIKGGEQFF
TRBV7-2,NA,CAGSQDPAWDGYTF
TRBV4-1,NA,CASSQGSGGLACEGYTF
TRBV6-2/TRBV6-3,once,CASSYSGGLAQFF
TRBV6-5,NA,CASTLDGASYNSPLHF
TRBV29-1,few,CSVEDPGPTDTQYF
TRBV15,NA,CATSRANGDNEQFF
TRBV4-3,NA,CASSQDRGRVPQHF
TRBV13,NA,CASQGASSYEQYF
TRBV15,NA,CATSREATLSTDTQYF
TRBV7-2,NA,CASNPSGYEQYF
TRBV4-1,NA,CASSHPAASYEQFF
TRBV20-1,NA,CSAKTPSGTGIREQYF
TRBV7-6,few,CASSPLMGKGAGEQYF
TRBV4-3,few,CASSQDTARGESTDTQYF
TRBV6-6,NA,CASSYKGDSYEQFF